This is a list of T cell receptor beta chains from one sample in a study of blood T cell repertoires in COVID-19. Only in-frame clones appear in the TCRdb table, and some are missing; sequencing was by immunoSEQ multiplex PCR. In the table there are approximately 130,000 clones, roughly four fifths of which are singletons. The sample consisted of PBMCs or T cells enriched from blood (not recorded which). The receptors originated from a man younger than 40 who had recovered from COVID-19. The CDR3 runs from the conserved cysteine through the conserved F or W. The order of the fields is V gene, D gene, J gene, clone size, CDR3 protein, CDR3 DNA. D genes are given only for firm matches. Clone size is shown for a subset of rows, as once, few, many or a class of expanded clone.

v_call: TRBV2
d_call: TRBD1
j_call: TRBJ1-6
clone_size: -
cdr3_aa: CASSADRGYYNNSPLHF
cdr3_nt: TGTGCCAGCAGTGCGGACAGGGGATACTATAATAATTCACCCCTCCACTTT

v_call: TRBV4-2
d_call: -
j_call: TRBJ2-7
clone_size: -
cdr3_aa: CASSQDKFGGEQYF
cdr3_nt: TGTGCCAGCAGCCAAGACAAGTTCGGTGGCGAGCAGTACTTC

v_call: TRBV7-9
d_call: TRBD1
j_call: TRBJ1-1
clone_size: -
cdr3_aa: CASSPRQGADTEAFF
cdr3_nt: TGTGCCAGCAGCCCGCGACAGGGGGCGGACACTGAAGCTTTCTTT

v_call: TRBV19
d_call: -
j_call: TRBJ1-2
clone_size: -
cdr3_aa: CASSQGYGYTF
cdr3_nt: TGTGCCAGTAGTCAGGGATATGGCTACACCTTC

v_call: TRBV7-9
d_call: -
j_call: TRBJ1-1
clone_size: -
cdr3_aa: CASSLALMGGVNTEAFF
cdr3_nt: TGTGCCAGCAGCTTAGCCCTGATGGGTGGAGTGAACACTGAAGCTTTCTTT

v_call: TRBV7-2
d_call: -
j_call: TRBJ1-2
clone_size: -
cdr3_aa: CASSLAPGWGDGYTF
cdr3_nt: TGTGCCAGCAGCTTAGCCCCGGGTTGGGGGGATGGCTACACCTTC

v_call: TRBV2
d_call: -
j_call: TRBJ1-2
clone_size: -
cdr3_aa: CASSERTSEDGYTF
cdr3_nt: TGTGCCAGCAGTGAAAGGACATCAGAAGATGGCTACACCTTC

v_call: TRBV2
d_call: TRBD2
j_call: TRBJ2-1
clone_size: -
cdr3_aa: CASNGKSGGANEQFF
cdr3_nt: TGTGCCAGCAATGGAAAGAGCGGGGGGGCGAATGAGCAGTTCTTC

v_call: TRBV19
d_call: TRBD1
j_call: TRBJ1-1
clone_size: -
cdr3_aa: CASSIVEEGAGEAFF
cdr3_nt: TGTGCCAGTAGTATAGTTGAGGAGGGGGCTGGTGAAGCTTTCTTT

v_call: TRBV2
d_call: TRBD2
j_call: TRBJ2-3
clone_size: -
cdr3_aa: CASSGLAGGLDTQYF
cdr3_nt: TGTGCCAGCAGTGGACTAGCGGGGGGTTTAGATACGCAGTATTTT

v_call: TRBV6-5
d_call: TRBD1
j_call: TRBJ1-2
clone_size: few
cdr3_aa: CASSYSGQEANYGYTF
cdr3_nt: TGTGCCAGCAGTTACTCGGGACAGGAGGCTAACTATGGCTACACCTTC

v_call: TRBV10-3
d_call: TRBD1
j_call: TRBJ1-1
clone_size: -
cdr3_aa: CAISDQGTVNTEAFF
cdr3_nt: TGTGCCATCAGTGACCAAGGGACAGTGAACACTGAAGCTTTCTTT

v_call: TRBV10-1
d_call: TRBD2
j_call: TRBJ2-1
clone_size: -
cdr3_aa: CASSESPAGTYNEQFF
cdr3_nt: TGCGCCAGCAGTGAGTCACCAGCGGGGACCTACAATGAGCAGTTCTTC

v_call: TRBV19
d_call: -
j_call: TRBJ2-7
clone_size: -
cdr3_aa: CASSRVSRDEQYF
cdr3_nt: TGTGCCAGTAGTCGGGTCAGTCGGGACGAGCAGTACTTC

v_call: TRBV11-1
d_call: TRBD2
j_call: TRBJ2-1
clone_size: few
cdr3_aa: CASSLGGSGRYNEQFF
cdr3_nt: TGTGCCAGCAGCTTAGGCGGGAGCGGGCGGTACAATGAGCAGTTCTTC

v_call: TRBV10-2
d_call: -
j_call: TRBJ2-7
clone_size: -
cdr3_aa: CASSRGEGDEQYF
cdr3_nt: TGCGCCAGCAGCCGAGGTGAGGGCGACGAGCAGTACTTC

v_call: TRBV5-1
d_call: -
j_call: TRBJ2-2
clone_size: -
cdr3_aa: CASSLYREKSGELFF
cdr3_nt: TGCGCCAGCAGCTTGTACAGGGAGAAGTCCGGGGAGCTGTTTTTT

v_call: TRBV7-8
d_call: TRBD1
j_call: TRBJ1-2
clone_size: -
cdr3_aa: CASSLQGGAYYGYTF
cdr3_nt: TGTGCCAGCAGCTTACAAGGGGGCGCTTACTATGGCTACACCTTC

v_call: TRBV9
d_call: TRBD2
j_call: TRBJ2-1
clone_size: -
cdr3_aa: CASSVGSGGPYNEQFF
cdr3_nt: TGTGCCAGCAGCGTAGGGAGCGGGGGGCCCTACAATGAGCAGTTCTTC

v_call: TRBV24-1
d_call: -
j_call: TRBJ1-5
clone_size: -
cdr3_aa: CATSDSRQPNQPQHF
cdr3_nt: TGTGCCACCAGTGATTCGCGACAGCCCAATCAGCCCCAGCATTTT

v_call: TRBV27
d_call: -
j_call: TRBJ1-4
clone_size: -
cdr3_aa: CASSSQGPSEKLFF
cdr3_nt: TGTGCCAGCAGTTCCCAGGGGCCCTCTGAAAAACTGTTTTTT

v_call: TRBV7-8
d_call: TRBD1
j_call: TRBJ1-3
clone_size: -
cdr3_aa: CASSPDRALDTIYF
cdr3_nt: TGTGCCAGCAGCCCCGACAGGGCATTGGACACCATATATTTT

v_call: TRBV10-3
d_call: -
j_call: TRBJ1-6
clone_size: -
cdr3_aa: CAISDVQLNSPLHF
cdr3_nt: TGTGCCATCAGTGACGTACAGCTCAATTCACCCCTCCACTTT

v_call: TRBV5-6
d_call: -
j_call: TRBJ2-1
clone_size: -
cdr3_aa: CASSSGLQYNEQFF
cdr3_nt: TGTGCCAGCAGTTCGGGACTTCAATACAATGAGCAGTTCTTC

v_call: TRBV5-1
d_call: TRBD1
j_call: TRBJ2-3
clone_size: -
cdr3_aa: CASRRTGGDSTDTQYF
cdr3_nt: TGCGCCAGCAGGCGTACAGGGGGCGACAGCACAGATACGCAGTATTTT

v_call: TRBV19
d_call: TRBD1
j_call: TRBJ1-6
clone_size: -
cdr3_aa: CASSPGTGTYSPLHF
cdr3_nt: TGTGCCAGTAGCCCCGGGACAGGGACCTATTCACCCCTCCACTTT

v_call: TRBV5-8
d_call: TRBD1
j_call: TRBJ1-5
clone_size: -
cdr3_aa: CASSQGTGEGQPQHF
cdr3_nt: TGTGCCAGCAGCCAAGGGACAGGGGAAGGGCAGCCCCAGCATTTT

v_call: TRBV5-6
d_call: TRBD1
j_call: TRBJ1-5
clone_size: -
cdr3_aa: CASSARTGNNQPQHF
cdr3_nt: TGTGCCAGCAGCGCGAGGACAGGGAACAATCAGCCCCAGCATTTT

v_call: TRBV5-1
d_call: TRBD2
j_call: TRBJ2-5
clone_size: -
cdr3_aa: CASSLDRGAGKGETQYF
cdr3_nt: TGCGCCAGCAGCTTGGATAGAGGAGCGGGGAAAGGAGAGACCCAGTACTTC